This T cell receptor beta chain appears in the sequencing data of a study of early T cells in non-severe SARS-CoV-2 infection. Germline CDR1 SEHNR, CDR2 FQNEAQ (reference sequence). The CDR3 is made up of 14 amino acids. Trimming took off 3 bases at V and 0 bases at J, with 6 bases between the two ends. TCRdb called the 5' RACE reads again in MiXCR, with one record for every CDR3 protein. This sample carries fewer than 30,000 distinct CDR3 sequences, less than 10% of them seen once, and the ten largest clones take roughly 13%. This clonotype was obtained from an adult who was a healthcare worker with PCR-confirmed SARS-CoV-2 infection or an uninfected control (not recorded which). Sequencing input: whole blood. The chain links TRBV7-9 to TRBJ1-5; D not resolved. CDR3 nucleotide sequence: TGTGCCAGCAGCTTGAGCAGTAGCAATCAGCCCCAGCATTTT. This sequence encodes CASSLSSSNQPQHF.